This T cell receptor beta chain was identified in a study of CD8 T cells in Susac syndrome. The sequenced target, TCR beta, came from blood CD8+ and CD4+ T cells. Negative isolation was used for CD8+ and CD4+ T cells, and FACS enrichment was applied to TEMRA cells. A quantity of about 0.45 to 1 ug RNA underwent reverse transcription using random hexamers. The authors amplified TCR beta CDR3 across 54 Vbeta and 13 Jbeta using immunoSEQ multiplex PCR. TCRdb used MiXCR to reprocess the immunoSEQ multiplex PCR reads, holding one entry per CDR3 protein. The sample has nearly 200,000 distinct CDR3 sequences, more than 90% seen once. Between the trimmed V and J ends, which lost 5 bases and 0 bases, there was a span of 10 bases. Per the germline V gene, CDR1 is SNHLY and CDR2 is FYNNEI. CDR3 length equals 14 residues. Overall study findings and caveats: The study recognized that its TCR sequencing and HLA analysis covered a relatively small number of individuals.

In this sample, this clonotype turned up a few times. Its target is unknown. This sequence joins TRBV2 and TRBJ1-1; weak D call: TRBD1 (6 bases). Sequenced material: CD4+ T cells from PBMCs. This TCR was recovered from a human donor with multiple sclerosis. CDR3 sequence reads: CASSPTGLNTEAFF. Here the CDR3 DNA reads TGTGCCAGCAGTCCTACAGGGTTGAACACTGAAGCTTTCTTT.